Presented here are 22 T cell receptor beta chains from one specimen sequenced in a study of blood T cell repertoires in COVID-19. The repertoire was sequenced with immunoSEQ multiplex PCR; TCRdb's copy has only in-frame clones and lacks some. The repertoire holds about 200,000 clones, with approximately 83% as singletons. Sample: peripheral blood. The receptors here all came from a human donor with active or convalescent COVID-19. The donor label of this sample is uncertain.

The rearrangement joins TRBV12-3 or TRBV12-4 to TRBJ1-2; tentatively, D is TRBD1 (5 bases). The CDR3 runs 13 residues. Trimming removed 3 bases at V and 5 bases at J, with 10 bases between. CDR3 in amino acids: CASSFDRTYGYTF. In DNA, the CDR3 is TGTGCCAGCAGTTTTGACAGAACGTATGGCTACACCTTC.

The genes are TRBV27 and TRBJ2-5, with a tentative D call TRBD1 (5 bases). Germline CDR1 is MNHEY and CDR2 is SMNVEV (reference sequence). The CDR3 has 13 residues. Trimming cost V 5 bases and J 5 bases, with 12 bases left between them. The CDR3 protein is CASSPRGAETQYF. The CDR3 DNA follows: TGTGCCAGCAGTCCCCGTGGGGCGGAGACCCAGTACTTC.

J is TRBJ2-7 and V is TRBV10-1; 8 nucleotides align to TRBD2. This CDR3 is built from 13 residues. V lost 6 bases and J lost 2; bases outside the gene matches: 3. In germline, CDR1 is WNHNN, CDR2 SYGVQD (reference sequence). The CDR3 loop is CASRLAEAYEQYF. DNA of the CDR3: TGCGCCAGCAGACTAGCGGAGGCCTACGAGCAGTACTTC.

J is TRBJ2-7 and V is TRBV5-6; D is unresolved. V lost 0 bases to trimming and J lost 4 bases, with 11 bases between them. CDR1 is SGHDT and CDR2 is YYEEEE in the germline V gene. The CDR3 has 14 amino acids. The CDR3 loop is CASSLEMAWYEQYF. DNA of the CDR3: TGTGCCAGCAGCTTGGAAATGGCTTGGTACGAGCAGTACTTC.

This sequence joins TRBV7-6 and TRBJ2-6; the D is unclear. V lost 1 base and J lost 0, with 10 bases in between. CDR1 and CDR2 from the germline V gene are SGHVS and FNYEAQ. CDR3 length equals 17 residues. The CDR3 here is CASSLGRPSSGANVLTF. The CDR3 region has the DNA TGTGCCAGCAGCTTAGGGCGTCCTAGCTCTGGGGCCAACGTCCTGACTTTC.

The chain links TRBV28 to TRBJ1-3; 10 bases are a match to TRBD1. CDR1 and CDR2 from the germline V gene are MDHEN and SYDVKM. The CDR3 contains 18 residues. With 10 bases clipped from V and 0 bases from J, the junction kept 15 bases outside the gene matches. CDR3 DNA: TGTGCCACGAGGCGTAGGGGACAGGGGATCTACTCTGGAAACACCATATATTTT. The encoded protein is CATRRRGQGIYSGNTIYF.

This rearrangement joins TRBV18 to TRBJ2-3; TRBD2 matches 7 bases. Germline CDR1 is KGHSH and CDR2 is LQKENI. The CDR3 is 17 amino acids. Trimming removed 3 bases from V and 0 bases from J; junction bases left unmatched: 9. Here the CDR3 DNA reads TGTGCCAGCTCACCTTATTTCCTAGCGGATAGCACAGATACGCAGTATTTT. The encoded protein is CASSPYFLADSTDTQYF.

The chain combines TRBV21-1 with TRBJ2-1; TRBD2 is taken as the D call from the table, unchecked against the DNA. TRBV21-1 is a listed pseudogene. The CDR3 is made up of 19 amino acids. The CDR3 loop reads CASSKRWGTSGSPYNEQFF. DNA for the CDR3: TGTGCCAGCAGCAAGAGGTGGGGAACTAGCGGGAGCCCCTACAATGAGCAGTTCTTC.

The gene calls are TRBV9 and TRBJ1-2; no reliable D call. The germline V gene encodes CDR1 SGDLS and CDR2 YYNGEE. The CDR3 covers 14 residues. The V end was cut by 0 bases, the J end by 5 bases, with 11 bases between. The CDR3 sequence: CASSVGRHEYGYTF. CDR3 nucleotide sequence: TGTGCCAGCAGCGTAGGCCGACACGAATATGGCTACACCTTC.

The CDR3 bases are TGTGCCAGCAGCCCCCCGACAGGAGAAAATGAGCAGTTCTTC. This encodes CASSPPTGENEQFF. This chain uses TRBV9 with TRBJ2-1; D might be TRBD1 (6 bases). The CDR3 extends over 14 amino acids. Germline V gene data show CDR1 as SGDLS and CDR2 as YYNGEE. V lost 4 bases, J lost 7 bases, and 15 bases lay in between.

The J gene is TRBJ1-4, the V gene TRBV2; D gene uncertain. This CDR3 is 14 amino acids long. CDR1 and CDR2 from the germline V gene are SNHLY and FYNNEI. The V and J ends lost 4 bases and 7 bases respectively, with 13 bases between them. The CDR3 protein is CASSGETLPEKLFF. In nucleotides, the CDR3 is TGTGCCAGCAGTGGGGAGACCTTACCTGAAAAACTGTTTTTT.

The rearrangement uses TRBV6-5 and TRBJ1-1; TRBD1 is a possible D gene (5 bases). In germline, CDR1 is MNHEY, CDR2 SVGAGI. The CDR3 has 13 amino acids. The V end was cut by 2 bases, the J end by 8 bases, with 12 bases between. The CDR3 reads CASSYRRGTEAFF. The CDR3 DNA follows: TGTGCCAGCAGTTACAGGAGGGGTACCGAAGCTTTCTTT.

This chain joins TRBV4-2 and TRBJ1-6, with 8 bases that match TRBD1. Germline assignment: CDR1 LGHNA and CDR2 YNFKEQ. The CDR3 is 16 amino acids. Germline trimming cut 3 bases from V and 5 bases from J; bases unmatched to any gene: 6. The CDR3 DNA reads as TGTGCCAGCAGCCAGCGCCAGGGGGCGGATAATTCACCCCTCCACTTT. This gives the protein CASSQRQGADNSPLHF.

The chain uses TRBV29-1 and TRBJ2-2; TRBD1 matches at 9 bases. This CDR3 has 17 amino acids. Germline V CDR1 and CDR2: SQVTM, ANQGSEA. With V trimmed by 4 bases and J by 4 bases, 13 bases remained unmatched. This CDR3 is CSVVGQGRSGSTGELFF. The CDR3, as DNA: TGCAGCGTTGTGGGACAGGGAAGGTCGGGTAGCACCGGGGAGCTGTTTTTT.

This chain links TRBV27 with TRBJ2-3; TRBD1 agrees at 9 bases. The CDR3 has 15 residues. J gave up 2 bases and V 4 bases, and 4 bases lay outside the gene matches. Germline lookup yields CDR1 MNHEY and CDR2 SMNVEV (reference sequence). CDR3 amino acids: CASSSGQGYTDTQYF. For the CDR3, the DNA is TGTGCCAGCAGTTCGGGACAGGGATACACAGATACGCAGTATTTT.

This chain joins TRBV6-2 or TRBV6-3 and TRBJ1-1; 7 nucleotides match TRBD1. This CDR3 contains 13 residues. The junction had 3 bases not matched to a gene; V was cut back by 4 bases and J by 4 bases. CDR1 and CDR2 from the germline V gene are MNHEY and SVGEGT. The CDR3 DNA reads TGTGCCAGCAGTTCCGGGACAGTCACTGAAGCTTTCTTT. Residues: CASSSGTVTEAFF.

This clone was counted between two and nine times. The rearrangement links TRBV6-5 to TRBJ2-7, with D perhaps TRBD1 (5 bases). Germline loops: CDR1 MNHEY, CDR2 SVGAGI. This CDR3 comprises 14 residues. V was clipped by 5 bases and J by 1 base, with 12 bases between them. The CDR3 reads CASSPPTESYEQYF. In nucleotides, the CDR3 is TGTGCCAGCAGTCCACCGACAGAGTCCTACGAGCAGTACTTC.

The chain links TRBV23-1 to TRBJ2-1; a possible D gene is TRBD2 (7 bases). TRBV23-1 is annotated as an ORF whose role is uncertain. This CDR3 spans 17 amino acids. The V gene lost 2 bases and the J gene lost 5 bases, with 19 bases spanning the gap. The chain's CDR3 is CASSQPGQRAGDNEQFF. The CDR3 DNA reads as TGCGCCAGCAGTCAACCCGGACAGCGGGCGGGGGACAATGAGCAGTTCTTC.

The chain recombines TRBV6-2 or TRBV6-3 with TRBJ2-1, with D maybe TRBD2 (6 bases). The CDR3 consists of 16 residues. V lost 4 bases, J lost 2 bases, and 15 bases lay in between. Germline CDR1 reads MNHEY; CDR2 reads SVGEGT. The CDR3 nucleotides read TGTGCCAGCAGTTCCCGGGACTTTGGACCCTACAATGAGCAGTTCTTC. Translated: CASSSRDFGPYNEQFF.

The CDR3 sequence: CASSDTEQGNTGELFF. CDR3 in DNA: TGTGCCAGCAGTGACACAGAACAGGGGAACACCGGGGAGCTGTTTTTT. V and J are TRBV6-4 and TRBJ2-2; TRBD1 might be the D (6 bases). The CDR3 covers 16 residues. V was shortened by 2 bases and J by 1 base, with 11 bases between the two germline ends. Germline V lookup: CDR1 MRHNA, CDR2 SNTAGT.

This chain joins TRBV6-5 and TRBJ1-6; D might be TRBD1 (6 bases). Trimming removed 7 bases at V and 7 bases at J, with 14 bases between. The CDR3 length is 14 residues. The germline CDR1 and CDR2 sequences are MNHEY and SVGAGI. This chain's CDR3 is CASTRGTINSPLHF. In DNA, the CDR3 is TGTGCCAGCACTAGGGGGACGATCAATTCACCCCTCCACTTT.

V is TRBV7-9 and J is TRBJ2-6; the D gene is possibly TRBD2 (6 bases). The CDR3 is 16 amino acids. Germline V gives CDR1 SEHNR, CDR2 FQNEAQ (reference sequence). The V and J ends lost 5 bases and 1 base respectively, with 12 bases between them. The CDR3 sequence: CASSPHGRSGANVLTF. Here the CDR3 DNA reads TGTGCCAGCAGCCCCCACGGGAGATCTGGGGCCAACGTCCTGACTTTC.